Below, one T cell receptor beta chain is given with its context. Its antigen remains unknown. The assay was immunoSEQ multiplex PCR, and TCRdb's table has in-frame clones only and misses some. The profile shows roughly 64,000 clones, about 86% of them singletons. The data are from a study of OX40 agonist ivuxolimab in advanced cancers. Study-wide findings and caveats: The antigen specificity of the peripheral T cells (those that were expanded) was not determined. CD4+ T cells averaged fewer expanded clones than CD8+ T cells.

V was pared by 6 bases and J by 8 bases, with 6 bases of the junction left unmatched. Germline CDR1 reads MDHEN; CDR2 reads SYDVKM. The CDR3 has 13 residues. The TCR comes from an adult with an advanced solid tumor such as melanoma, head and neck, liver or kidney cancer. V usage is TRBV28 and J usage is TRBJ1-5; 8 bases line up with TRBD1. Sequenced material: CD4+ or CD8+ T cells sorted from blood, taken in a trial of the OX40 agonist ivuxolimab. CDR3 amino acids: CASSRTGSEPQHF. The DNA for the CDR3 is TGTGCCAGCAGCCGGACAGGGTCGGAGCCCCAGCATTTT.